Following are 16 T cell receptor beta chains from one sample sequenced in a study of cytomegalovirus exposure and HLA in healthy donors. This PCR relied on a set of 60 Vbeta primers and 13 Jbeta primers. Profiling relied on immunoSEQ multiplex PCR, and the TCRdb table lists in-frame clones only, not all of them. In the table there are 150,000 to 180,000 clones, more than 75% of which are singletons. The sequencing input was PBMCs. The source of these receptors is a man aged 25 to 40 in good health and CMV-seropositive.

This rearrangement joins TRBV5-1 to TRBJ2-7; TRBD1 matches at 9 bases. Germline V gene lookup returns CDR1 SGHRS and CDR2 YFSETQ. The CDR3 contains 13 residues. The junction had 4 bases not matched to a gene; V was cut back by 4 bases and J by 5 bases. The CDR3 coding sequence is TGCGCCAGCAGCCCCGGGACAGGGAACGAGCAGTACTTC. It codes for CASSPGTGNEQYF.

V usage is TRBV7-9 and J usage is TRBJ2-1; 8 bases are shared with TRBD2. V shed 5 bases, J shed 0 bases, and the junction held 9 bases outside the gene matches. The CDR3 has 17 residues. Germline CDR1 and CDR2: SEHNR and FQNEAQ (reference sequence). In DNA form, the CDR3 reads TGTGCCAGCAGCGGGATAGGGCGGGAGGACTCCTACAATGAGCAGTTCTTC. Its protein product is CASSGIGREDSYNEQFF.

The rearrangement joins TRBV6-5 to TRBJ2-7; possibly TRBD2 for D (6 bases). V lost 2 bases and J 3 bases, leaving 14 bases between the germline ends. Per the germline V gene, CDR1 is MNHEY and CDR2 is SVGAGI. The CDR3 has 15 amino acids. Here the CDR3 reads CASSYNWDGGYEQYF. The CDR3 DNA follows: TGTGCCAGCAGTTACAACTGGGACGGGGGCTACGAGCAGTACTTC.

The V call is TRBV7-8, the J call TRBJ2-2; 11 bases are shared with TRBD2. Germline lookup yields CDR1 SGHVS and CDR2 FQNEAQ. J was trimmed by 3 bases and V by 5 bases; bases with no gene match: 5. The CDR3 length is 16 residues. The CDR3 spells CASSKVGLADTGELFF. The CDR3 nucleotides are TGTGCCAGCAGCAAAGTGGGACTAGCGGACACCGGGGAGCTGTTTTTT.

V usage is TRBV5-1 and J usage is TRBJ2-1, with 8 bases fitting TRBD2. The CDR3 covers 16 residues. The V gene end was trimmed by 4 bases and the J gene end by 5 bases; junction bases not matched to a gene: 11. Germline CDR1 is SGHRS and CDR2 is YFSETQ. The DNA of the CDR3 is TGCGCCAGCAGCGACCTAGAGACTAGCGTAGACAATGAGCAGTTCTTC. This encodes CASSDLETSVDNEQFF.

This chain connects TRBV6-1 to TRBJ1-6; D gene unclear. Per germline, CDR1 MNHNS and CDR2 SASEGT. The CDR3 covers 14 residues. V lost 0 bases, J lost 7 bases, and 7 bases lay in between. The CDR3 bases are TGTGCCAGCAGTGAAGCGCTGAGGAATTCACCCCTCCACTTT. Its protein is CASSEALRNSPLHF.

The chain has TRBV2 and TRBJ1-6, with D unresolved. Germline CDR1 reads SNHLY; CDR2 reads FYNNEI. The CDR3 extends over 15 amino acids. Trimming took off 2 bases at V and 2 bases at J, with 7 bases between the two ends. As DNA, the CDR3 is TGTGCCAGCAGTGAAATGGCCACCTATAATTCACCCCTCCACTTT. It specifies CASSEMATYNSPLHF.

The CDR3 coding sequence is TGTGCCAGCAGCCGCGTTGGAGCGGGAGTTTCCTACGAGCAGTACTTC. It yields the protein CASSRVGAGVSYEQYF. This rearrangement joins TRBV5-4 to TRBJ2-7, with TRBD2 matching 8 bases. CDR3 length: 16 residues. Germline V gives CDR1 SGHNT, CDR2 YYREEE (reference sequence). Trimming at V came to 4 bases and at J to 1 base, leaving 10 bases not matched to a gene.

This clone was seen just once. The genes are TRBV29-1 and TRBJ2-2; tentatively, D is TRBD2 (6 bases). The CDR3 is 14 amino acids. Trimming pared 0 bases from V and 6 bases from J, leaving 11 bases between. Germline V gene lookup returns CDR1 SQVTM and CDR2 ANQGSEA. In DNA form, the CDR3 reads TGCAGCGTTGAAGAGTCACTAGCCCCCGGGGAGCTGTTTTTT. It codes for CSVEESLAPGELFF.

This chain connects TRBV28 to TRBJ1-1, with D perhaps matching TRBD1 (6 bases). V lost 3 bases to trimming and J lost 1 base, with 12 bases between them. CDR1 is MDHEN and CDR2 is SYDVKM in the germline V gene. This CDR3 has 15 amino acids. The CDR3 protein is CASSLLDRRNTEAFF. DNA for the CDR3: TGTGCCAGCAGTTTGTTAGACAGGAGGAACACTGAAGCTTTCTTT.

The chain links TRBV9 to TRBJ1-3, with D tentatively TRBD1 (6 bases). The CDR3 sequence is 17 residues long. Trimming pared 0 bases from V and 0 bases from J, leaving 13 bases between. Germline CDR1 reads SGDLS; CDR2 reads YYNGEE. CDR3 sequence: CASSVGGRGRSGNTIYF. CDR3 DNA sequence: TGTGCCAGCAGCGTAGGAGGCAGGGGACGCTCTGGAAACACCATATATTTT.

The chain is built from TRBV18 and TRBJ2-7; 7 positions agree with TRBD2. Germline-derived CDR1 and CDR2 are KGHSH and LQKENI. This CDR3 is 14 amino acids long. After removal of 3 bases from V and 5 bases from J, the junction contained 7 bases not matched to a gene. The DNA for the CDR3 is TGTGCCAGCTCACCGAAATCACGGGAGGACGAGCAGTACTTC. Residues: CASSPKSREDEQYF.

This clone is a singleton in its sample. V is TRBV13 and J is TRBJ2-7; no clear D gene. Germline V CDR1 and CDR2: PRHDT, FYEKMQ (reference sequence). V was trimmed by 5 bases and J by 5 bases, leaving 16 bases between them. The CDR3 extends over 14 amino acids. The CDR3 sequence is CASSQRLDRNEQYF. CDR3 nucleotides: TGTGCCAGCAGCCAACGACTGGATCGGAACGAGCAGTACTTC.

The chain employs TRBV6-4 and TRBJ1-2, with D possibly matching TRBD1 (5 bases). CDR1 and CDR2 (germline): MRHNA, SNTAGT. CDR3 length: 12 residues. Trimming cost V 2 bases and J 7 bases, with 8 bases left between them. CDR3 nucleotide sequence: TGTGCCAGCAGTGACAGGGGTCGTGGCTACACCTTC. Its translation is CASSDRGRGYTF.

The chain uses TRBV27 and TRBJ2-7; 7 bases agree with TRBD2. The CDR3 contains 14 residues. Germline values: CDR1 MNHEY, CDR2 SMNVEV (reference sequence). After removal of 2 bases from V and 3 bases from J, the junction contained 4 bases not matched to a gene. CDR3 loop: CASSLRTSFYEQYF. The CDR3 coding sequence is TGTGCCAGCAGTTTAAGGACTAGTTTCTACGAGCAGTACTTC.

V gene TRBV29-1 combines with J gene TRBJ2-5, with TRBD2 matching 8 bases. Germline V gene sequence: CDR1 SQVTM, CDR2 ANQGSEA. The CDR3 extends over 16 amino acids. The J segment lost 5 bases and the V segment lost 0 bases, leaving 11 bases of the junction unmatched. The CDR3, as DNA: TGCAGCGTTGAAGATCCCGGCGGGGGGACCGGCGAGACCCAGTACTTC. The encoded protein is CSVEDPGGGTGETQYF.